This entry describes one TCR beta chain. The CDR3 spans 18 residues. In germline, CDR1 is SGHVS, CDR2 FQNEAQ. Trimming took off 4 bases at V and 0 bases at J, with 19 bases between the two ends. The data belong to a study of T cell responses to AZD1222 COVID-19 vaccine. About the study: Pooled together were second doses at about 4 or about 12 weeks.

Data came from immunoSEQ multiplex PCR; TCRdb stores just in-frame clones and leaves some out. Of about 150,000 clones listed, approximately 90% were seen once; the top ten hold approximately 16%. The V call is TRBV7-8, the J call TRBJ1-3; maybe TRBD1 (6 bases). The origin of this receptor is an adult in good health. Sequences were derived from peripheral blood, sampled on day 0 of AZD1222 vaccination. CDR3 in amino acids: CASSSRRGGLGSGNTIYF. The CDR3 coding sequence is TGTGCCAGCAGCTCCCGGAGAGGGGGGCTAGGCTCTGGAAACACCATATATTTT.